The rows below give T cell receptor beta chains drawn from one sample of a study of identical twins. TCRdb re-called the 5' RACE reads with MiXCR, one entry per CDR3 protein. The sample lists 700,000 or so distinct CDR3 sequences; over 8.5% were seen once. The sample was also linked to a second study, of yellow fever vaccine responses in identical twins.

Specimen: PBMCs. These receptors originate from a young woman in good health. Each CDR3 is given with its conserved first and last residue. D genes are given only for firm matches. Rows may omit the clone size; those that give it use once, few, many or a size class.

cdr3_length	d_call	v_call	j_call	clone_size	cdr3_nt	cdr3_aa
16	TRBD2	TRBV4-3	TRBJ2-1	few	TGCGCCAGCAGCCAAGCCGGGACTAGCGATTACAATGAGCAGTTCTTC	CASSQAGTSDYNEQFF
11	NA	TRBV28	TRBJ2-5	NA	TGTGCCAGCAGCACTGGGGGGACCCAGTACTTC	CASSTGGTQYF
15	TRBD1	TRBV9	TRBJ1-1	NA	TGTGCCAGCAGCGTATCCGGGACAGGGAACACTGAAGCTTTCTTT	CASSVSGTGNTEAFF
14	TRBD2	TRBV15	TRBJ2-5	NA	TGTGCCACCAGAGAGGCGGGGGGTAAAGAGACCCAGTACTTC	CATREAGGKETQYF
15	NA	TRBV24-1	TRBJ2-3	many	TGTGCCACCAGTGATAGGCACCCTAGCACAGATACGCAGTATTTT	CATSDRHPSTDTQYF
14	NA	TRBV5-6	TRBJ2-7	many	TGTGCCAGCAGCTTGACAGGAGGGGGCTACGAGCAGTACTTC	CASSLTGGGYEQYF
14	NA	TRBV12-3/TRBV12-4	TRBJ1-4	NA	TGTGCCAGCAGTCTCGGGACATCGTATGAAAAACTGTTTTTT	CASSLGTSYEKLFF
14	NA	TRBV27	TRBJ2-7	NA	TGTGCCAGCAGTCCCGGCTTGAGGTTCAACGAGCAGTACTTC	CASSPGLRFNEQYF
13	NA	TRBV6-6	TRBJ1-6	few	TGTGCCAGTCAGTCCACCGCCCTTTCACCCCTCCACTTT	CASQSTALSPLHF
14	NA	TRBV7-6	TRBJ2-7	few	TGTGCCAGCAGCCCCCCTGGGAGGGGGTGGGAGCAGTACTTC	CASSPPGRGWEQYF